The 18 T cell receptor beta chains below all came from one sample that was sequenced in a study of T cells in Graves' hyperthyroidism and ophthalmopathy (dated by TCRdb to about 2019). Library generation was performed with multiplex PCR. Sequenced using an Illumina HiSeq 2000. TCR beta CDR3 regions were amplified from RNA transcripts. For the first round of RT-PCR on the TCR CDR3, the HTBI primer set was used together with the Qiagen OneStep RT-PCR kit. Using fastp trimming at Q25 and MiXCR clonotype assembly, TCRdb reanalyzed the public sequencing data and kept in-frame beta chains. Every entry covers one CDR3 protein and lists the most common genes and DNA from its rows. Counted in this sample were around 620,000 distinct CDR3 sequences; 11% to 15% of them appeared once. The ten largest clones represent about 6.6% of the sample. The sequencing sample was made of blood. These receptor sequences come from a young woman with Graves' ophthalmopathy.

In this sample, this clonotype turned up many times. The CDR3 coding sequence is TGTGCCAGCAGTACCGCGGGACTAGGGTTATACGAGCAGTACTTC. It codes for CASSTAGLGLYEQYF. J is TRBJ2-7 and V is TRBV27, with 8 bases identical to TRBD2. The CDR3 is made up of 15 amino acids. V shed 5 bases, J shed 4 bases, and the junction held 10 bases outside the gene matches. CDR1 is MNHEY and CDR2 is SMNVEV in the germline V gene (reference sequence).

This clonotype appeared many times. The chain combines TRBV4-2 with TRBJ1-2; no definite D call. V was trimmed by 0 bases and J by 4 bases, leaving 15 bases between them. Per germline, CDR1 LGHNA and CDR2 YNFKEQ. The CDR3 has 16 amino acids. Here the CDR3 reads CASSQDYKGMSYGYTF. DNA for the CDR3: TGTGCCAGCAGCCAAGACTACAAGGGTATGAGCTATGGCTACACCTTC.

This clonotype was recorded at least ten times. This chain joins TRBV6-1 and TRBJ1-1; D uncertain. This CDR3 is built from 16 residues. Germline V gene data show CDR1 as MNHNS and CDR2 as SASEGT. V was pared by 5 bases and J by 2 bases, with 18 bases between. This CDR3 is CASSPLDWGRNTEAFF. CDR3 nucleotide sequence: TGTGCCAGCAGTCCCCTTGATTGGGGTCGCAACACTGAAGCTTTCTTT.

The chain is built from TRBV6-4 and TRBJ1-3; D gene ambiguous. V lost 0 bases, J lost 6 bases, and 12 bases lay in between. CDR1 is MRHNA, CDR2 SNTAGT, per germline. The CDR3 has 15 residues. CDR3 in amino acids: CASSDSWYLENTIYF. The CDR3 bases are TGTGCCAGCAGTGACTCGTGGTATTTGGAAAACACCATATATTTT.

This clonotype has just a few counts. Written as DNA, the CDR3 is TGTGCCAGCAGCCAAGCCCTAGGGGACGGGACCTACGAGCAGTACTTC. It codes for CASSQALGDGTYEQYF. The J gene is TRBJ2-7, the V gene TRBV14, with D perhaps matching TRBD1 or TRBD2 (5 bases each). The V end lost 1 base, the J end lost 2 bases, and 15 bases lay between the germline ends. Germline V CDR1 and CDR2: SGHDN, FVKESK. This CDR3 region has 16 residues. Complete variable domain (other parts from reference TRBV14 and TRBJ2-7): EAGVTQFPSHSVIEKGQTVTLRCDPISGHDNLYWYRRVMGKEIKFLLHFVKESKQDESGMPNNRFLAERTGGTYSTLKVQPAELEDSGVYFCASSQALGDGTYEQYFGPGTRLTVT.

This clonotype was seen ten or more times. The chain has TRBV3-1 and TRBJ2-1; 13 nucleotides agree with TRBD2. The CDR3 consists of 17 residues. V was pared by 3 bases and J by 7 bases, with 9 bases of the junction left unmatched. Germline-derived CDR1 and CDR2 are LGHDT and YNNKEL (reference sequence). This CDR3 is CASSHWGLAGRRNEQFF. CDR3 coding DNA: TGTGCCAGCAGCCATTGGGGACTAGCGGGGCGAAGGAATGAGCAGTTCTTC.

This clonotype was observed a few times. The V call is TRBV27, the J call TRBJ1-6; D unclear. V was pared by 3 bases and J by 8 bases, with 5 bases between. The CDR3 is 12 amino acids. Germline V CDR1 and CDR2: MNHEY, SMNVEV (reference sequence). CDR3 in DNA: TGTGCCAGCAGTTTTCCGGATTCACCCCTCCACTTT. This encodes CASSFPDSPLHF.

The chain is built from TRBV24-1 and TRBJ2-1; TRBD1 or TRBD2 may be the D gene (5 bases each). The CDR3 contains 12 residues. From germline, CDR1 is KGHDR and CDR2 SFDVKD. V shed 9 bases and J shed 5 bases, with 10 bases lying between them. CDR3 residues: CATAGGNNEQFF. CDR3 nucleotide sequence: TGTGCCACCGCTGGGGGTAACAATGAGCAGTTCTTC.

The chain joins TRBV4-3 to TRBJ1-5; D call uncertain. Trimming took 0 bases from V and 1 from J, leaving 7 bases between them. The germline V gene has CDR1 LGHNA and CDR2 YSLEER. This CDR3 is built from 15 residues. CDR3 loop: CASSQDYGSNQPQHF. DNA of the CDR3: TGCGCCAGCAGCCAAGATTACGGCAGCAATCAGCCCCAGCATTTT.

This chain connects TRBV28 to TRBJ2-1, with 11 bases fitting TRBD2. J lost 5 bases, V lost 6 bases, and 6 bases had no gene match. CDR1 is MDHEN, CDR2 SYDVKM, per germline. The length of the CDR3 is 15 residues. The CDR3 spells CASSGETSGNNEQFF. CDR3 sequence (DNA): TGTGCCAGCAGCGGGGAGACTAGCGGGAACAATGAGCAGTTCTTC.

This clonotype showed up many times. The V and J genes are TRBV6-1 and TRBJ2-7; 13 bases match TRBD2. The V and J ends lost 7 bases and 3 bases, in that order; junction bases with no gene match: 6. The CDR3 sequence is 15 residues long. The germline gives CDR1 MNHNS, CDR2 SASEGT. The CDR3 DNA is TGTGCCAGCAAGGGGGGGACTAGCGGGAACTACGAGCAGTACTTC. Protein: CASKGGTSGNYEQYF.

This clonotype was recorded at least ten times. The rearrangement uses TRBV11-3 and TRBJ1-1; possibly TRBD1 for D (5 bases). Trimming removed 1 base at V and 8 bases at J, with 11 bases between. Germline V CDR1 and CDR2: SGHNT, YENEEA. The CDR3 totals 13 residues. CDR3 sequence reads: CASSLVGALEAFF. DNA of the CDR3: TGTGCCAGCAGCTTAGTAGGGGCCCTAGAAGCTTTCTTT.

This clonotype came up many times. The CDR3 here is CASSIRGSGDGYTF. Written as DNA, the CDR3 is TGCGCCAGCAGCATCCGTGGGAGTGGGGATGGCTACACCTTC. This chain links TRBV4-3 with TRBJ1-2; D not certain. The CDR3 has 14 residues. Between the trimmed V and J ends, which lost 5 bases and 6 bases, there was a span of 16 bases. The germline V gene has CDR1 LGHNA and CDR2 YSLEER.

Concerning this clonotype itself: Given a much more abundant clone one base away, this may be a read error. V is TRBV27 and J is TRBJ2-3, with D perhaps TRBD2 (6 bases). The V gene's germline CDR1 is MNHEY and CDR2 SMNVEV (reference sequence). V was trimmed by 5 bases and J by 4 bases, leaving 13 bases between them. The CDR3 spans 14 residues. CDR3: CASSPRESADTQYF. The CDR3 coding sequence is TGTGCCAGCAGTCCCCGGGAGAGCGCAGATACGCAGTATTTT.

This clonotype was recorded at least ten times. The DNA of the CDR3 is TGTGCCAGCAGTTTAAGGCTAGCGGGAGAGGACGAGCAGTACTTC. This sequence encodes CASSLRLAGEDEQYF. The J gene is TRBJ2-7, the V gene TRBV12-3 or TRBV12-4, with TRBD2 matching over 10 bases. The CDR3 consists of 15 residues. V trimming: 2 bases; J trimming: 5 bases; junction bases outside the gene matches: 6.

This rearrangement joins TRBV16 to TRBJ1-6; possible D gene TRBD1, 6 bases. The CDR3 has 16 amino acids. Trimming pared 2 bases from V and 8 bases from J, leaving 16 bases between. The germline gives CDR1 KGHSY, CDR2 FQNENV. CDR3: CASSQSPGAGDSPLHF. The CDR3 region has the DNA TGTGCCAGCAGCCAAAGCCCAGGGGCTGGGGATTCACCCCTCCACTTT.

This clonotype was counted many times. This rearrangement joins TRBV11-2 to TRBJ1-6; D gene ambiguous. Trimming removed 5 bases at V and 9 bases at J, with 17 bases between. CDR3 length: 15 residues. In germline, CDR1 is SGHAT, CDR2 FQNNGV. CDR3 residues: CASSPTEGTRSPLHF. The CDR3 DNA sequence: TGTGCCAGCAGCCCAACGGAGGGCACGCGTTCACCCCTCCACTTT.

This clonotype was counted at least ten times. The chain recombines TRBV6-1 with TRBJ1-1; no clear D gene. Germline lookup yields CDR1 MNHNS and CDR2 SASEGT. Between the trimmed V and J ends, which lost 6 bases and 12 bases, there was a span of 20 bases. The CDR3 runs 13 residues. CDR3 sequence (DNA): TGTGCCAGCAGCTTGAACGGGTCTCCGGTCCCTTTCTTT. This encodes CASSLNGSPVPFF.